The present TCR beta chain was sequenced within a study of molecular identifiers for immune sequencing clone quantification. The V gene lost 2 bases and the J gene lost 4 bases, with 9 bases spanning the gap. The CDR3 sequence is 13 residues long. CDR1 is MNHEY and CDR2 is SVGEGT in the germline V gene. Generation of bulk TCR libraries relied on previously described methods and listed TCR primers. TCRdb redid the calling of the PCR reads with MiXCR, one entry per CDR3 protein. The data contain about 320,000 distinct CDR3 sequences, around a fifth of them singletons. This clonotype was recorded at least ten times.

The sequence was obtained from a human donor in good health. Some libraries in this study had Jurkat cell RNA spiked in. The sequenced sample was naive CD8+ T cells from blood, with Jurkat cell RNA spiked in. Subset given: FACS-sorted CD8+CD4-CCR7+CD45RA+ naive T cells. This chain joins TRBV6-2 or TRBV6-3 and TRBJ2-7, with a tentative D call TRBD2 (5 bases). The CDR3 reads CASSYGSWYEQYF. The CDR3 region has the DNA TGTGCCAGCAGTTACGGGAGTTGGTACGAGCAGTACTTC.